This T cell receptor beta chain appears in the sequencing data of a study of immune reconstitution after stem cell transplant in scleroderma (dated by TCRdb to 2015 to 2018). As a fraction of the sample, this clonotype is medium-sized (0.01 to 0.1%). No antigen is known for it. One base away there is no much larger clone; base qualities are not given. CDR1 SGHVS and CDR2 FQNEAQ are derived from the germline V gene. Taken from cysteine to phenylalanine, the CDR3 has 13 residues. The only DNA kept is the CDR3, 39 bases in frame from the first base. Cut back by 4 bases and 5 bases, the V and J ends lie 8 bases apart. Receptors were amplified or captured by RT-PCR. The sequencing machine was an Illumina MiSeq. Through fastp at Q25 and MiXCR, TCRdb rebuilt clones from the public reads, retaining in-frame beta chains. Rows with a matching CDR3 protein are joined into one entry that keeps the most common DNA and genes. Present in this sample are about 2,600 distinct CDR3 sequences, approximately 5.9% of which were seen just once. 20% to 25% of the sample is held by the ten biggest clonotypes.

The clonotype comes from a female donor with systemic sclerosis. The chain couples TRBV7-8 to TRBJ2-2, with the identity of the D gene unclear. Sample collection was performed before or after autologous hematopoietic stem cell transplantation (not recorded which). The CDR3 loop reads CASSSGVTGELFF. The sequenced DNA: TGTGCCAGCAGCTCAGGAGTTACCGGGGAGCTGTTTTTT. Extended through the reference TRBV7-8 and TRBJ2-2 proteins, this CDR3 yields the full variable domain: GAGVSQSPRYKVAKRGQDVALRCDPISGHVSLFWYQQALGQGPEFLTYFQNEAQLDKSGLPSDRFFAERPEGSVSTLKIQRTQQEDSAVYLCASSSGVTGELFFGEGSRLTVL.